This T cell receptor beta chain was identified during a study of low-dose radiotherapy and immunotherapy resistance in tumors. On the study more broadly: Cohort 2 received 1 Gy per fraction every two weeks, totaling 13 Gy over 26 weeks. Treatment included intravenous cyclophosphamide dosed at 200 mg/m2 every two weeks, one day before radiation and immunotherapy.

Ten or more counts support this clonotype. The V end lost 5 bases, the J end lost 3 bases, and 11 bases lay between the germline ends. CDR3 length equals 13 residues. In germline, CDR1 is DFQATT, CDR2 SNEGSKA (reference sequence). Gene-specific TRAV and TRBV primers were used for first-strand cDNA, covering alpha and beta chains. Amplification, which lasted around 18 PCR cycles, used a constant-region primer and V-primer adapter to amplify TCRs. TCRdb passed the reads through MiXCR, listing each CDR3 protein once. The sample has 60,000 to 90,000 distinct CDR3 sequences; less than 35% are singletons. Time point denoted: before trial treatment. Every donor was treated with nivolumab, ipilimumab, aspirin, low-dose cyclophosphamide and also low-dose radiotherapy.

V and J are TRBV20-1 and TRBJ1-5; tentative D call: TRBD1 (6 bases). Material: PBMCs, obtained before treatment. This clonotype was obtained from a female donor with ovarian cancer. CDR3 in DNA: TGCAGTGCTGACGCAGGGGTCAATCAGCCCCAGCATTTT. Protein sequence: CSADAGVNQPQHF.